This TCR beta chain is drawn from a study of chemoradiotherapy in HPV16-positive cancers. Study-wide background: A couple of HPV16-positive patients' cells yielded candidate HPV-specific clones and common motifs. Study-level results: Better recurrence-free survival went with HPV-responsive T-cell expansion in HPV16-positive patients.

Trimming removed 3 bases from V and 2 bases from J, with 11 bases in between. The CDR3 is made up of 14 amino acids. Germline CDR1 MNHEY, CDR2 SMNVEV (reference sequence). A word on this clone: Its antigen is currently unknown.

The protocol was immunoSEQ multiplex PCR, while the TCRdb copy is restricted to in-frame clones and leaves out a portion. The repertoire has fewer than 9,500 clones, around 81% of them found once; the top ten carry 6.5% to 8%. The sample was taken from a patient who underwent chemoradiotherapy. This TCR was recovered from a human donor with HPV-associated anogenital cancer. The chain carries TRBV27 and TRBJ2-7; D may be TRBD2 (7 bases). In nucleotides, the CDR3 is TGTGCCAGCAGTTTCAGGGAGGGGGCCTACGAGCAGTACTTC. This translates into CASSFREGAYEQYF.